This T cell receptor beta chain came from a study of technical replicates of blood from several donors. TCRdb's table, derived via immunoSEQ multiplex PCR, lists solely in-frame clones and lacks some. This table holds tens of thousands of clones, approximately 91% found once. The CDR3 runs 16 residues. J was trimmed by 4 bases and V by 2 bases; bases with no gene match: 10. Per the germline V gene, CDR1 is KGHSH and CDR2 is LQKENI. The chain employs TRBV18 and TRBJ2-7; TRBD2 aligns across 8 bases. This clonotype was sampled from a human donor in good health. The sequencing input was T cells isolated from PBMCs. CDR3 nucleotide sequence: TGTGCCAGCTCACCAGTTGACCCGGGACTAGGTTACGAGCAGTACTTC. Translated, it gives CASSPVDPGLGYEQYF.